Listed here are 20 T cell receptor beta chains from one sample, sequenced in a study of response to subunit inactivated influenza vaccine. TCRdb recomputed calls from the RT-PCR reads with MiXCR, one row per CDR3 protein. The data contain 450,000 to 600,000 distinct CDR3 sequences, around 7.7% of them seen just once; the ten biggest clones take up around 12%. The starting material was PBMCs from blood, obtained less than 30 months after vaccination. These TCRs come from a man aged 45 to 70 who received an inactivated influenza vaccine.

This clonotype was seen many times. This chain joins TRBV4-1 and TRBJ1-6; 8 nucleotides align to TRBD1. CDR3 length: 15 residues. The V and J ends lost 2 bases and 7 bases, in that order; junction bases with no gene match: 4. CDR1 and CDR2 (germline): MGHRA, YSYEKL. This CDR3 reads CASSQPDRENSPLHF. CDR3 sequence (DNA): TGCGCCAGCAGCCAACCGGACAGGGAGAATTCACCCCTCCACTTT.

This clonotype has a handful of counts. This chain links TRBV6-1 with TRBJ1-2, with a possible D match to TRBD1 (6 bases). The CDR3 length is 14 residues. CDR1 MNHNS and CDR2 SASEGT come from the germline V gene. V dropped 5 bases and J dropped 2 bases, with 12 bases sitting between them. Here the CDR3 reads CASSRHRVNYGYTF. CDR3 DNA: TGTGCCAGCAGTAGACACAGGGTAAACTATGGCTACACCTTC.

This clonotype has just a few counts. V usage is TRBV30 and J usage is TRBJ2-7; TRBD1 might be the D (5 bases). This CDR3 comprises 14 residues. Deletions cut 0 bases from V and 1 base from J, with 10 bases between. Germline V gene sequence: CDR1 GTSNPN, CDR2 SVGIG (reference sequence). DNA for the CDR3: TGTGCCTGGAGTGTACGCCAGGGTTCCTACGAGCAGTACTTC. Encoded protein: CAWSVRQGSYEQYF.

The V and J genes are TRBV11-2 and TRBJ1-5; 7 nucleotides line up with TRBD1. The CDR3 is 20 residues long. CDR1 is SGHAT, CDR2 FQNNGV, per germline. Trimming took 0 bases from V and 3 from J; bases not matched to a gene: 17. CDR3 in DNA: TGTGCCAGCAGCTTAGAGGGCCCAGCCCGACAGGGAGAAAACAATCAGCCCCAGCATTTT. This sequence encodes CASSLEGPARQGENNQPQHF. The full variable domain, in which reference TRBV11-2 and TRBJ1-5 provide the parts outside the CDR3, is EAGVAQSPRYKIIEKRQSVAFWCNPISGHATLYWYQQILGQGPKLLIQFQNNGVVDDSQLPKDRFSAERLKGVDSTLKIQPAKLEDSAVYLCASSLEGPARQGENNQPQHFGDGTRLSIL.

This clonotype was detected a few times. V gene TRBV6-6 combines with J gene TRBJ2-1; D is possibly TRBD2 (6 bases). CDR1 and CDR2 from the germline V gene are MNHNY and SVGAGI (reference sequence). The CDR3 has 12 amino acids. V was clipped by 6 bases and J by 4 bases, with 7 bases between them. CDR3 region: CASRRGYNEQFF. DNA for the CDR3: TGTGCCAGCAGACGGGGGTACAATGAGCAGTTCTTC.

This clonotype was observed many times. The chain joins TRBV12-3 or TRBV12-4 to TRBJ2-3; D uncertain. V shed 3 bases and J shed 3 bases, with 10 bases lying between them. The CDR3 contains 14 residues. This CDR3 is CASSLQGLTDTQYF. The CDR3, as DNA: TGTGCCAGCAGTTTGCAAGGCCTAACAGATACGCAGTATTTT.

This clonotype was observed at least ten times. This chain links TRBV5-1 with TRBJ1-6; maybe TRBD1 (5 bases). This CDR3 comprises 15 residues. Looked up from germline, CDR1 is SGHRS and CDR2 is YFSETQ. V was cut by 0 bases and J by 9 bases, with 13 bases left in between. For the CDR3, the DNA is TGCGCCAGCAGCTTGGCGGGCAGGGAGGTTTCACCCCTCCACTTT. This gives the protein CASSLAGREVSPLHF.

This clonotype showed up many times. This chain joins TRBV28 and TRBJ2-5, with 7 bases matching TRBD1. This CDR3 contains 14 residues. Losses at the gene ends were 6 bases for V and 2 bases for J; bases not matched to a gene: 6. Germline assignment: CDR1 MDHEN and CDR2 SYDVKM. The CDR3 nucleotides are TGTGCCAGCAGCAATGACAGGGAACAAGAGACCCAGTACTTC. It yields the protein CASSNDREQETQYF.

The chain is built from TRBV12-5 and TRBJ2-7; TRBD1 agrees at 9 bases. V dropped 1 base and J dropped 5; count of bases not matched to a gene: 6. The CDR3 sequence is 15 residues long. Germline V gene data show CDR1 as LGHNT and CDR2 as FRNRAP. The CDR3 reads CASGLGRTGVHEQYF. Here the CDR3 DNA reads TGTGCTAGTGGTTTGGGAAGGACAGGGGTCCACGAGCAGTACTTC.

Only a few counts were recorded for this clonotype. This chain connects TRBV5-4 to TRBJ2-6; tentatively, D is TRBD1 (5 bases). The CDR3 has 18 residues. Trimming stripped 0 bases from V and 0 bases from J, with 13 bases between. Germline CDR1 is SGHNT and CDR2 is YYREEE (reference sequence). CDR3 loop: CASSLVQGGFSGANVLTF. The CDR3 DNA sequence: TGTGCCAGCAGCTTGGTTCAGGGTGGATTCTCTGGGGCCAACGTCCTGACTTTC.

This clonotype was detected ten times or more. The chain recombines TRBV11-2 with TRBJ2-4; perhaps TRBD1 as D (5 bases). V dropped 5 bases and J dropped 6 bases, with 14 bases sitting between them. This CDR3 has 14 residues. Germline CDR1 reads SGHAT; CDR2 reads FQNNGV. The CDR3: CASSPPRVRNIQYF. The CDR3 bases are TGTGCCAGCAGCCCTCCCAGGGTGAGAAACATTCAGTACTTC.

The chain has TRBV9 and TRBJ1-1; TRBD1 is a possible D gene (6 bases). Looked up from germline, CDR1 is SGDLS and CDR2 is YYNGEE. CDR3 length: 14 residues. The V and J ends lost 4 bases and 5 bases respectively, with 15 bases between them. CDR3 DNA sequence: TGTGCCAGCAGCCCCCCGCAGGGGCCAACTGAAGCTTTCTTT. As protein: CASSPPQGPTEAFF.

The sample holds a few counts of this clonotype. This chain uses TRBV5-1 with TRBJ1-2; D is unclear. Germline V CDR1 and CDR2: SGHRS, YFSETQ. The CDR3 is 16 residues long. V was cut by 0 bases and J by 1 base, with 13 bases left in between. CDR3 nucleotides: TGCGCCAGCAGCTTGGGTATGAGTCAAGTTAACTATGGCTACACCTTC. Amino acids: CASSLGMSQVNYGYTF.

The V gene is TRBV6-1, the J gene TRBJ2-2; the match to TRBD2 covers 11 bases. CDR1 MNHNS and CDR2 SASEGT come from the germline V gene. V trimming: 8 bases; J trimming: 3 bases; junction bases outside the gene matches: 11. This CDR3 is 17 amino acids long. DNA of the CDR3: TGTGCCAGCTCCAAGACTAGCGGGACCTCGGACACCGGGGAGCTGTTTTTT. Its translation: CASSKTSGTSDTGELFF.

V gene TRBV7-3 combines with J gene TRBJ2-5, with TRBD2 matching 9 bases. Per the germline V gene, CDR1 is SGHTA and CDR2 is FQGTGA. V lost 1 base to trimming and J lost 2 bases; unmatched junction nucleotides: 2. This CDR3 is built from 15 residues. The CDR3 loop reads CASSLIGLAQETQYF. In nucleotides, the CDR3 is TGTGCCAGCAGCTTAATTGGACTAGCGCAAGAGACCCAGTACTTC.

This clonotype was seen repeatedly, ten times or more. CDR3 loop: CASSLSPGQGDTEAFF. The CDR3 DNA reads TGTGCCAGCAGCTTAAGCCCTGGACAGGGGGACACTGAAGCTTTCTTT. V gene TRBV7-9 combines with J gene TRBJ1-1; 10 bases fit TRBD1. V was pared by 2 bases and J by 3 bases, with 6 bases of the junction left unmatched. Germline V gene lookup returns CDR1 SEHNR and CDR2 FQNEAQ (reference sequence). The CDR3 covers 16 residues.

In its sample, this clonotype was seen a few times. The chain links TRBV6-2 or TRBV6-3 to TRBJ2-5, with TRBD2 as a possible D gene (5 bases). The CDR3 covers 19 residues. CDR1 and CDR2 from the germline V gene are MNHEY and SVGEGT. V lost 2 bases, J lost 5 bases, and 27 bases lay in between. In DNA, the CDR3 is TGTGCCAGCAGTTACCACGTTCTCCGTTCACTAGAGGTAATGGAGACCCAGTACTTC. As protein: CASSYHVLRSLEVMETQYF.

This clonotype was counted ten times or more. The rearrangement links TRBV7-9 to TRBJ2-7; 15 bases fit TRBD2. The germline gives CDR1 SEHNR, CDR2 FQNEAQ (reference sequence). V lost 5 bases, J lost 7 bases, and 9 bases stayed unmatched. The CDR3 is 16 residues long. The CDR3 loop reads CASSRSGLAGGGEQYF. The CDR3 bases are TGTGCCAGCAGCCGATCGGGACTAGCGGGAGGAGGAGAGCAGTACTTC.

The V and J genes are TRBV20-1 and TRBJ2-2, with 7 bases that match TRBD1. Germline V gives CDR1 DFQATT, CDR2 SNEGSKA (reference sequence). The CDR3 consists of 16 residues. V lost 0 bases and J lost 5; bases outside the gene matches: 9. The CDR3 nucleotides read TGCAGTGCTAGAGAGCCCTTCAGGGGGAGAACCGGGGAGCTGTTTTTT. As protein: CSAREPFRGRTGELFF.

The chain couples TRBV7-3 to TRBJ2-3; a weak D match, TRBD2 (6 bases). V was cut by 2 bases and J by 2 bases, with 17 bases left in between. Germline V gene sequence: CDR1 SGHTA, CDR2 FQGTGA. The length of the CDR3 is 17 residues. CDR3 DNA sequence: TGTGCCAGCAGCTTACTCCCCCCGAGCGGGCCCACAGATACGCAGTATTTT. This encodes CASSLLPPSGPTDTQYF.